This T cell receptor (beta chain) emerged from a study of T cell responses to AZD1222 COVID-19 vaccine. Turning to the study itself: Combined were second doses at about 4 or about 12 weeks. Whole-study findings and limits: None of the repertoires were sampled until the peak T cell response had passed.

A note on this clone: The antigen remains undetermined.

Sequencing used immunoSEQ multiplex PCR; TCRdb keeps in-frame clones, though not all of them. The sample shows 150,000 to 200,000 clones, around 90% of them seen only once. The CDR3 runs 16 residues. V gave up 4 bases and J gave up 5 bases; unmatched junction bases: 11. CDR1 and CDR2 (germline): MNHEY, SMNVEV (reference sequence). The V and J genes are TRBV27 and TRBJ1-2; TRBD1 matches 9 bases. The sample was peripheral blood, taken on day 0 of AZD1222 vaccination. The TCR originated in an adult in good health. This CDR3 is CASSSTGTGFRYGYTF. CDR3 nucleotide sequence: TGTGCCAGCAGTTCAACCGGGACAGGGTTTCGGTATGGCTACACCTTC.